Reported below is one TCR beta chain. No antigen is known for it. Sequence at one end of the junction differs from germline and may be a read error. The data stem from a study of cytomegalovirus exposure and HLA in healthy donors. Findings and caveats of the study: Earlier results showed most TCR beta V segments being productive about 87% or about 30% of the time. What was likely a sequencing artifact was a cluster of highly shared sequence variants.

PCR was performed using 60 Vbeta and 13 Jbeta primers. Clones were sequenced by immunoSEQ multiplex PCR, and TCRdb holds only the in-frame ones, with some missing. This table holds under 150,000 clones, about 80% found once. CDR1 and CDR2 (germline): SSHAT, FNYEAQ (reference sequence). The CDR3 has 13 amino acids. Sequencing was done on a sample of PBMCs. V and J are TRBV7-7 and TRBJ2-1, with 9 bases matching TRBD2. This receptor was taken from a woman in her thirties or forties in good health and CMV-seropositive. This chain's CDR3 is CASSSGTSKEQFF. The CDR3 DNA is TGTGCTAGCAGCTCAGGGACTAGCAAAGAGCAGTTCTTC.